This T cell receptor beta chain was identified during a study of STAT5B mutations in CD4+ large granular lymphocyte leukemia. About the research overall: Healthy donors showed HLA-associated enrichment of the CDR3 'QG' motif.

Source study methods: Lowest detectable productive clonotype frequency was 2.59 x 10-5. Repertoires were generated with immunoSEQ multiplex PCR, while TCRdb's copy carries only in-frame clones and drops some. For V, J and clone size, that table is used; D and trimming come from the DNA. The sample lists tens of thousands of clones, less than 85% occurring once. This sequence originates from a human donor in good health. The sequenced material came from CD4+ T cells from blood buffy coats.

The CDR3 bases are TGCAGTGCCATCCGGTCGGATACGCAGTATTTT. Amino acids: CSAIRSDTQYF. This chain links TRBV20-1 with TRBJ2-3, with no clear D. This CDR3 is 11 amino acids long. V was cut by 6 bases and J by 6 bases, with 10 bases left in between. CDR1 and CDR2 (germline): DFQATT, SNEGSKA (reference sequence).